The 29 T cell receptor beta chains in this list originate from one sample, sequenced in a study of chemoradiotherapy in HPV16-positive cancers. Only in-frame clones appear in the TCRdb table, and some are missing; sequencing was by immunoSEQ multiplex PCR. The sample consists of 2,000 to 2,500 clones, about three quarters of them appearing once. The specimen was taken from a patient who underwent chemoradiotherapy. The receptor source for this set is a human donor with HPV-associated anogenital cancer.

CDR3: CASSLATAGRRYGYTF. The CDR3 coding sequence is TGTGCCAGCAGCTTAGCGACGGCAGGGAGAAGGTATGGCTACACCTTC. This chain uses TRBV7-9 with TRBJ1-2; tentatively, D is TRBD1 (5 bases). The CDR3 is 16 residues long. With 0 bases removed from V and 5 bases from J, the gap between germline ends came to 16 bases. CDR1 is SEHNR, CDR2 FQNEAQ, per germline (reference sequence).

The chain links TRBV27 to TRBJ2-6; D is uncertain. V lost 0 bases and J 3 bases, leaving 0 bases between the germline ends. The CDR3 covers 13 residues. Germline loops: CDR1 MNHEY, CDR2 SMNVEV (reference sequence). CDR3 in DNA: TGTGCCAGCAGTTTATCTGGGGCCAACGTCCTGACTTTC. It yields the protein CASSLSGANVLTF.

The CDR3 region has the DNA TGTGCCAGCAGCCCAGGACAGACCTATGGCTACACCTTC. Translation gives CASSPGQTYGYTF. This chain connects TRBV11-3 to TRBJ1-2, with D possibly being TRBD1 (6 bases). The CDR3 covers 13 residues. V was shortened by 5 bases and J by 4 bases, with 11 bases between the two germline ends. CDR1 is SGHNT and CDR2 is YENEEA in the germline V gene.

This chain links TRBV7-3 with TRBJ2-2; 7 nucleotides align to TRBD1. This CDR3 contains 18 residues. V shed 2 bases, J shed 1 base, and the junction held 10 bases outside the gene matches. Germline CDR1 SGHTA, CDR2 FQGTGA. As DNA, the CDR3 is TGTGCCAGCAGCTTAGGCGTTTCGACAGGGCAGAACACCGGGGAGCTGTTTTTT. Protein product: CASSLGVSTGQNTGELFF.

V and J are TRBV5-6 and TRBJ2-2; 7 bases fit TRBD1. J gave up 5 bases and V 2 bases, and 9 bases lay outside the gene matches. The germline V gene encodes CDR1 SGHDT and CDR2 YYEEEE. The CDR3 is 16 residues long. The CDR3 spells CASSFRAQGWTGELFF. The CDR3 region has the DNA TGTGCCAGCAGCTTTCGGGCACAGGGGTGGACCGGGGAGCTGTTTTTT. Supplemented by reference TRBV5-6 and TRBJ2-2, the full variable domain reads DAGVTQSPTHLIKTRGQQVTLRCSPKSGHDTVSWYQQALGQGPQFIFQYYEEEERQRGNFPDRFSGHQFPNYSSELNVNALLLGDSALYLCASSFRAQGWTGELFFGEGSRLTVL.

The chain combines TRBV5-6 with TRBJ2-5, with TRBD2 identical over 8 bases. Germline V gives CDR1 SGHDT, CDR2 YYEEEE. This CDR3 has 15 residues. After removal of 3 bases from V and 3 bases from J, the junction contained 7 bases not matched to a gene. The DNA of the CDR3 is TGTGCCAGCAGCTGGCCGGGACTAGAGGAAGAGACCCAGTACTTC. Translation: CASSWPGLEEETQYF.

The chain has TRBV7-2 and TRBJ2-3; 8 nucleotides match TRBD2. CDR3 length: 17 amino acids. Germline CDR1 SGHTA, CDR2 FQGNSA. V was pared by 5 bases and J by 2 bases, with 12 bases of the junction left unmatched. Here the CDR3 DNA reads TGTGCCAGCAGCCCCTCACGGGGGGGGGAGAACACAGATACGCAGTATTTT. Its translation is CASSPSRGGENTDTQYF.

V gene TRBV30 combines with J gene TRBJ1-3; a possible D gene is TRBD1 (5 bases). The CDR3 is made up of 13 amino acids. The ends were cut back, 1 base at V and 4 bases at J, with 8 bases in the middle. Germline lookup yields CDR1 GTSNPN and CDR2 SVGIG (reference sequence). CDR3 residues: CAWSGQPGNTIYF. For the CDR3, the DNA is TGTGCCTGGAGTGGACAGCCCGGAAACACCATATATTTT.

The gene calls are TRBV27 and TRBJ2-3; D is possibly TRBD1 (5 bases). Germline CDR1 reads MNHEY; CDR2 reads SMNVEV (reference sequence). Trimming shortened V by 7 bases and J by 0 bases, and 14 bases separated the two germline ends. The CDR3 is 15 amino acids. The CDR3 region has the DNA TGTGCCAGCACCGTAGACAGAACTAGCACAGATACGCAGTATTTT. Encoded protein: CASTVDRTSTDTQYF.

In its sample, this clone ranks as large. Distinct nucleotide sequences in the sample also encode this CDR3. This chain connects TRBV7-9 to TRBJ2-1; 8 bases agree with TRBD2. The V segment lost 4 bases and the J segment 0 bases; nucleotides outside the gene matches: 5. Germline CDR1 and CDR2: SEHNR and FQNEAQ (reference sequence). CDR3 size: 16 residues. CDR3 DNA sequence: TGTGCCAGCAGCTCCACCGGGACTAGCTCCTACAATGAGCAGTTCTTC. Protein: CASSSTGTSSYNEQFF.

The chain links TRBV6-1 to TRBJ1-4; D might be TRBD1 (6 bases). CDR3 length: 13 residues. V lost 6 bases and J lost 4, with 9 bases in between. Looked up from germline, CDR1 is MNHNS and CDR2 is SASEGT. The CDR3 loop is CASSRGGNEKLFF. CDR3 DNA: TGTGCCAGCAGCCGAGGGGGTAATGAAAAACTGTTTTTT.

J is TRBJ1-1 and V is TRBV19, with a weak D call TRBD1 (5 bases). V lost 3 bases to trimming and J lost 6 bases, with 14 bases between them. From germline, CDR1 is LNHDA and CDR2 SQIVND (reference sequence). This CDR3 is built from 14 residues. Written as DNA, the CDR3 is TGTGCCAGTAGTATCAACGGGGGGGGACCTGAAGCTTTCTTT. It yields the protein CASSINGGGPEAFF.

The chain links TRBV19 to TRBJ1-4, with D possibly matching TRBD1 (5 bases). Trimming took off 4 bases at V and 5 bases at J, with 11 bases between the two ends. CDR1 is LNHDA, CDR2 SQIVND, per germline (reference sequence). The CDR3 is made up of 14 amino acids. CDR3 sequence: CASSRGTENEKLFF. The CDR3 DNA sequence: TGTGCCAGTAGTAGAGGGACGGAGAATGAAAAACTGTTTTTT.

This rearrangement joins TRBV7-6 to TRBJ1-4, with D possibly being TRBD1 (6 bases). The CDR3 is 14 amino acids. The ends were cut back, 1 base at V and 10 bases at J, with 13 bases in the middle. Germline V CDR1 and CDR2: SGHVS, FNYEAQ. The DNA for the CDR3 is TGTGCCAGCAGCTTAGAACAGGGTGTCGGAAAACTGTTTTTT. Its translation: CASSLEQGVGKLFF.

This clone was picked up a small number of times. The chain recombines TRBV6-4 with TRBJ2-3; tentatively, D is TRBD1 (6 bases). V was clipped by 6 bases and J by 0 bases, with 10 bases between them. CDR3 length: 14 residues. Germline V lookup: CDR1 MRHNA, CDR2 SNTAGT. The CDR3 bases are TGTGCCAGCAGCAGGGACACAAGCACAGATACGCAGTATTTT. Translating gives CASSRDTSTDTQYF.

The chain couples TRBV9 to TRBJ2-3; D might be TRBD2 (5 bases). Germline lookup yields CDR1 SGDLS and CDR2 YYNGEE. This CDR3 is 15 amino acids long. V shed 0 bases and J shed 3 bases, with 11 bases lying between them. The CDR3 protein is CASSVVARGTDTQYF. The DNA of the CDR3 is TGTGCCAGCAGCGTAGTAGCGAGAGGAACAGATACGCAGTATTTT.

The chain is built from TRBV7-8 and TRBJ2-5, with 10 bases fitting TRBD1. V was clipped by 10 bases and J by 5 bases; unmatched bases: 7. CDR1 and CDR2 (germline): SGHVS, FQNEAQ. This CDR3 comprises 13 residues. The DNA of the CDR3 is TGTGCCACCGGGACAGGGGTCCGGGAGACCCAGTACTTC. This sequence encodes CATGTGVRETQYF.

This clone has only a few counts. The rearrangement joins TRBV5-8 to TRBJ1-5; D is possibly TRBD1 (5 bases). The CDR3 length is 12 residues. Trimming left V 5 bases short and J 14 bases short, with 17 bases between. Germline-derived CDR1 and CDR2 are SGHTS and YDEGEE. The CDR3 loop is CASRGGQALKHF. CDR3 nucleotides: TGTGCCAGCAGGGGTGGACAAGCCCTTAAGCATTTT.

This clone is a singleton in its sample. The CDR3 DNA sequence: TGTGCCAGCAGTACCTCGACGGGTAACACTGAAGCTTTCTTT. This gives the protein CASSTSTGNTEAFF. The rearrangement joins TRBV28 to TRBJ1-1; D is undetermined. Germline CDR1 reads MDHEN; CDR2 reads SYDVKM. Trimming took 5 bases from V and 2 from J, leaving 12 bases between them. The CDR3 is 14 residues long.

The genes are TRBV18 and TRBJ2-2, with D perhaps matching TRBD1 (5 bases). This CDR3 comprises 15 residues. Germline V lookup: CDR1 KGHSH, CDR2 LQKENI. Trimming took off 1 base at V and 1 base at J, with 7 bases between the two ends. CDR3 in amino acids: CASSPLGQNTGELFF. CDR3 DNA sequence: TGTGCCAGCTCACCACTTGGACAGAACACCGGGGAGCTGTTTTTT.

The rearrangement uses TRBV7-9 and TRBJ1-4; 8 nucleotides align to TRBD1. With 5 bases clipped from V and 14 bases from J, the junction kept 19 bases outside the gene matches. The CDR3 extends over 16 amino acids. CDR1 is SEHNR and CDR2 is FQNEAQ in the germline V gene (reference sequence). The CDR3 DNA reads TGTGCCAGCAGCCCTGACAGGGGATCATCCTTTGAGGGGCTGTTTTTT. Protein sequence: CASSPDRGSSFEGLFF.

The chain employs TRBV20-1 and TRBJ1-1; possibly TRBD1 for D (5 bases). With 5 bases removed from V and 6 bases from J, the gap between germline ends came to 7 bases. The CDR3 covers 10 residues. The V gene's germline CDR1 is DFQATT and CDR2 SNEGSKA (reference sequence). The CDR3 DNA reads as TGCAGTGCTTGGGGGGCTGAAGCTTTCTTT. Translated: CSAWGAEAFF.

The rearrangement links TRBV6-4 to TRBJ2-1; 7 bases fit TRBD2. After removal of 5 bases from V and 7 bases from J, the junction contained 8 bases not matched to a gene. The CDR3 has 14 residues. Per germline, CDR1 MRHNA and CDR2 SNTAGT. The CDR3 is CASSRGESGNEQFF. DNA for the CDR3: TGTGCCAGCAGTCGGGGGGAGTCGGGTAATGAGCAGTTCTTC.

The chain employs TRBV9 and TRBJ1-4; D might be TRBD1 (6 bases). Trimming removed 3 bases at V and 12 bases at J, with 21 bases between. The germline CDR1 and CDR2 sequences are SGDLS and YYNGEE. The CDR3 is 15 amino acids. The CDR3 DNA follows: TGTGCCAGCAGCGAGGGGACACCAAAGGATGTGGAACTGTTTTTT. Protein: CASSEGTPKDVELFF.

The chain links TRBV28 to TRBJ1-6; TRBD1 might be the D (5 bases). Germline V gives CDR1 MDHEN, CDR2 SYDVKM. V lost 8 bases to trimming and J lost 8 bases, with 13 bases between them. This CDR3 region has 13 residues. The CDR3 region is CASLPGGYSPLHF. CDR3 bases: TGTGCCAGCCTCCCGGGGGGATATTCACCCCTCCACTTT.

V and J are TRBV11-3 and TRBJ2-7; perhaps TRBD1 as D (6 bases). Germline V gives CDR1 SGHNT, CDR2 YENEEA. Trimming cost V 5 bases and J 5 bases, with 16 bases left between them. This CDR3 spans 14 amino acids. CDR3: CASSPDRWTDEQYF. CDR3 in DNA: TGTGCCAGCAGCCCTGACAGGTGGACTGACGAGCAGTACTTC.

CDR3: CASSEIPNQPQHF. DNA of the CDR3: TGTGCCAGCAGTGAAATACCCAATCAGCCCCAGCATTTT. The chain combines TRBV6-1 with TRBJ1-5; D gene ambiguous. V shed 2 bases and J shed 3 bases, with 5 bases lying between them. This CDR3 contains 13 residues. Per germline, CDR1 MNHNS and CDR2 SASEGT.

V and J are TRBV29-1 and TRBJ1-5; TRBD1 aligns across 7 bases. Per germline, CDR1 SQVTM and CDR2 ANQGSEA. The CDR3 is 12 residues long. Trimming cost V 7 bases and J 6 bases; bases outside gene matches: 6. CDR3 DNA: TGCAGCGCACAGGGGATGGGTCAGCCCCAGCATTTT. Its protein product is CSAQGMGQPQHF.

V usage is TRBV7-2 and J usage is TRBJ2-3; D is perhaps TRBD1 (5 bases). Germline V CDR1 and CDR2: SGHTA, FQGNSA. The CDR3 consists of 16 residues. V was clipped by 1 base and J by 0 bases, with 11 bases between them. The CDR3 reads CASSLGTSKSTDTQYF. The DNA for the CDR3 is TGTGCCAGCAGCTTAGGGACAAGCAAGAGCACAGATACGCAGTATTTT. The entire variable domain, with the rest obtained from reference TRBV7-2 and TRBJ2-3, is as follows: GAGVSQSPSNKVTEKGKDVELRCDPISGHTALYWYRQSLGQGLEFLIYFQGNSAPDKSGLPSDRFSAERTGGSVSTLTIQRTQQEDSAVYLCASSLGTSKSTDTQYFGPGTRLTVL.